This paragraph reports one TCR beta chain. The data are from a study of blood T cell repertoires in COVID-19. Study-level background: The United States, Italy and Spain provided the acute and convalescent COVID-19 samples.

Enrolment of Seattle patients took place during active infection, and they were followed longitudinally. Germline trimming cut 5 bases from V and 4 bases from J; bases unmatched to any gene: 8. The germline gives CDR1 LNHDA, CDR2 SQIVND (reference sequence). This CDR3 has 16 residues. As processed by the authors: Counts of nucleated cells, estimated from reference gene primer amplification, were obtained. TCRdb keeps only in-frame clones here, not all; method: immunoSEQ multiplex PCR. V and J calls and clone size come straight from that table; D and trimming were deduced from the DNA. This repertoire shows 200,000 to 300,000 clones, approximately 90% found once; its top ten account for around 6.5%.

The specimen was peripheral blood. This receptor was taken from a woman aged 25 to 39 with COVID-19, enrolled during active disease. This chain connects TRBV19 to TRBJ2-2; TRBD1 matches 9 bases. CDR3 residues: CASSLRTGAFTGELFF. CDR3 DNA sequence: TGTGCCAGTAGTTTACGGACAGGGGCGTTCACCGGGGAGCTGTTTTTT. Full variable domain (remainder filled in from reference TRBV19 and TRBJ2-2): DGGITQSPKYLFRKEGQNVTLSCEQNLNHDAMYWYRQDPGQGLRLIYYSQIVNDFQKGDIAEGYSVSREKKESFPLTVTSAQKNPTAFYLCASSLRTGAFTGELFFGEGSRLTVL.